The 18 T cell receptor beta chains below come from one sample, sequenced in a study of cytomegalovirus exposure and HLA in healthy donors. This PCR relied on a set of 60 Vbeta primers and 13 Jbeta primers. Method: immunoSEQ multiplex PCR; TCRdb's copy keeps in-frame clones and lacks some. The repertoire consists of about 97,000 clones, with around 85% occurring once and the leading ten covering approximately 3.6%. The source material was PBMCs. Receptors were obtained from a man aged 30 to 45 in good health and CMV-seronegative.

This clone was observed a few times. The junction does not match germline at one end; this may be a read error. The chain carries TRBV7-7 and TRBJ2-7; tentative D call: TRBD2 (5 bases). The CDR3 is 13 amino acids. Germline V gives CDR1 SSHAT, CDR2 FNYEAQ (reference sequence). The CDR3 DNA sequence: TGTGCTAGCAGCCAACGAGAGGGTGGCGAGCAGTACTTC. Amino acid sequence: CASSQREGGEQYF.

This CDR3 is CASGGTVNSPLHF. DNA for the CDR3: TGTGCCAGCGGCGGGACGGTGAATTCACCCCTCCACTTT. V gene TRBV2 combines with J gene TRBJ1-6; D perhaps matches TRBD1 (5 bases). The CDR3 sequence is 13 residues long. Trimming stripped 8 bases from V and 7 bases from J, with 12 bases between. Germline V gene sequence: CDR1 SNHLY, CDR2 FYNNEI.

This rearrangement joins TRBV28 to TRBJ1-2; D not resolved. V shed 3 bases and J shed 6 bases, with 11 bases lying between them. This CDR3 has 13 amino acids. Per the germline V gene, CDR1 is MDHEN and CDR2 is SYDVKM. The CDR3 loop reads CASSFPGKNGYTF. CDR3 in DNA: TGTGCCAGCAGTTTCCCCGGGAAGAATGGCTACACCTTC.

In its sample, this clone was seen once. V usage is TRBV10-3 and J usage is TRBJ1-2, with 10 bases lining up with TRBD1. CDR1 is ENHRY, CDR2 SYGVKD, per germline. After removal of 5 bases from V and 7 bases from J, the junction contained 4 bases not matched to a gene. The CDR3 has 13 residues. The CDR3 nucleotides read TGTGCCATCAGTCCCGGGACAGGGGCTGGCTACACCTTC. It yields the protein CAISPGTGAGYTF.

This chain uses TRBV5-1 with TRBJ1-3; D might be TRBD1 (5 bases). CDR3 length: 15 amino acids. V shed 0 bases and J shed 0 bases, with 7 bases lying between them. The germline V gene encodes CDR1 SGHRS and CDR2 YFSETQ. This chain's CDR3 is CASSLDRNSGNTIYF. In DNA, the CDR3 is TGCGCCAGCAGCTTGGACAGGAACTCTGGAAACACCATATATTTT.

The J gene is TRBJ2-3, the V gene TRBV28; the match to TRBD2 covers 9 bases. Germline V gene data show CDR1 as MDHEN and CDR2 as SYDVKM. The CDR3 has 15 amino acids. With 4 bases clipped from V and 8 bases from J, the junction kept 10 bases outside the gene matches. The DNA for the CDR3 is TGTGCCAGCAGTTCAATAGCGGGAGTGGTGGGTACGCAGTATTTT. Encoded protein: CASSSIAGVVGTQYF.

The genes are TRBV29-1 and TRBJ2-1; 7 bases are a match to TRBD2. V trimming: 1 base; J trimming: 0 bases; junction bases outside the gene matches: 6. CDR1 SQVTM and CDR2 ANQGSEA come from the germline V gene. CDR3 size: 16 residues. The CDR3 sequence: CSVEGVRGSSYNEQFF. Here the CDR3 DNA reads TGCAGCGTTGAAGGGGTGCGGGGGAGCTCCTACAATGAGCAGTTCTTC.

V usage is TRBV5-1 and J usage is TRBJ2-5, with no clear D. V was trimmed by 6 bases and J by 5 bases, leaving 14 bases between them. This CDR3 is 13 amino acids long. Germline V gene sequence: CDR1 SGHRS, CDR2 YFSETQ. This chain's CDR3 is CASKASSSETQYF. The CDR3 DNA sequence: TGCGCCAGCAAAGCTAGTTCTTCGGAGACCCAGTACTTC.

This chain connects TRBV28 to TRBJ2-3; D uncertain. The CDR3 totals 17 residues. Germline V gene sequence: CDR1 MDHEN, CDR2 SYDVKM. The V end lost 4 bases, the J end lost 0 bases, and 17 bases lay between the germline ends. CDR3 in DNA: TGTGCCAGCAGTTCCCCCTTTTTGTTGGAGAGCACAGATACGCAGTATTTT. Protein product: CASSSPFLLESTDTQYF.

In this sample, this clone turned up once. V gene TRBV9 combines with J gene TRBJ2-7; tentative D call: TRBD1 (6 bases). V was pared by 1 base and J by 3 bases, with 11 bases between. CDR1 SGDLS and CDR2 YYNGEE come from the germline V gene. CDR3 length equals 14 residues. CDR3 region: CASSVTGMGYEQYF. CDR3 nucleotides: TGTGCCAGCAGCGTAACAGGGATGGGCTACGAGCAGTACTTC.

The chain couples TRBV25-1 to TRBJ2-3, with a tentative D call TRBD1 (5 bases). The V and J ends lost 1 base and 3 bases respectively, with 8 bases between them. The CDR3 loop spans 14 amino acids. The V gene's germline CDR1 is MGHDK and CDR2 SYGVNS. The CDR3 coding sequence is TGTGCCAGCAGTGAATCTCAGGGAACAGATACGCAGTATTTT. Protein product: CASSESQGTDTQYF.

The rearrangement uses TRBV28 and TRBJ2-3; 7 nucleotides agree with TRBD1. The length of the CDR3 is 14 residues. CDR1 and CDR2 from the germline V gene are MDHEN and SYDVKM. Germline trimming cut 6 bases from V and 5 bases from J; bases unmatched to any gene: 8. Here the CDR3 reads CASRGTAAGDTQYF. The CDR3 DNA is TGTGCCAGCAGGGGGACAGCGGCGGGAGATACGCAGTATTTT.

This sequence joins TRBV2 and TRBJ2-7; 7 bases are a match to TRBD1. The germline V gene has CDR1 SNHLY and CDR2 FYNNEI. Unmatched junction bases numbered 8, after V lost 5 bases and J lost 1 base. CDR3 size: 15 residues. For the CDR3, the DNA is TGTGCCAGCAGTAAGACAGGGTCACTATCCTACGAGCAGTACTTC. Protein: CASSKTGSLSYEQYF.

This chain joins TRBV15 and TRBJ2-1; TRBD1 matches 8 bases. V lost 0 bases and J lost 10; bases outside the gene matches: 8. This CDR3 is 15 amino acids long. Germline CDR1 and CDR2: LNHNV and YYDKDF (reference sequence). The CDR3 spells CATSRDRTGSGEQFF. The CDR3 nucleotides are TGTGCCACCAGCAGAGATCGGACAGGGTCGGGGGAGCAGTTCTTC.

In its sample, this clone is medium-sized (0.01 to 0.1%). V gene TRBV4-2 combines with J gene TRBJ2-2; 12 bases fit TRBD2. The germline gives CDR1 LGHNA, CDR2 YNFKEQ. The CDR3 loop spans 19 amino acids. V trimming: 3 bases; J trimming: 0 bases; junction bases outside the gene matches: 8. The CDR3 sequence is CASSQPTSGRGPNTGELFF. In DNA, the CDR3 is TGTGCCAGCAGCCAGCCGACTAGCGGGAGAGGTCCGAACACCGGGGAGCTGTTTTTT.

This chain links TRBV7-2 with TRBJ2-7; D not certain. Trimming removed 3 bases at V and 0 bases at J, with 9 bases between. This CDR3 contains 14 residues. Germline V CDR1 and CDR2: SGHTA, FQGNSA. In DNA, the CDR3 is TGTGCCAGCAGCTTCCGCGGAAGCTCCTACGAGCAGTACTTC. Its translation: CASSFRGSSYEQYF. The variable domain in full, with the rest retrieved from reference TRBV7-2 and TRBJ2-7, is GAGVSQSPSNKVTEKGKDVELRCDPISGHTALYWYRQSLGQGLEFLIYFQGNSAPDKSGLPSDRFSAERTGGSVSTLTIQRTQQEDSAVYLCASSFRGSSYEQYFGPGTRLTVT.

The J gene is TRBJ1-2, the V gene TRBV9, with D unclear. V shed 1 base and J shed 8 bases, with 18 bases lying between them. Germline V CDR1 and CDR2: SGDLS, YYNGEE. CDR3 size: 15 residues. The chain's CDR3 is CASSVKWSGTGGYTF. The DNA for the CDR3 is TGTGCCAGCAGCGTAAAGTGGAGCGGTACGGGCGGCTACACCTTC. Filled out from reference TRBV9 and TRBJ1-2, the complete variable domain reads DSGVTQTPKHLITATGQRVTLRCSPRSGDLSVYWYQQSLDQGLQFLIQYYNGEERAKGNILERFSAQQFPDLHSELNLSSLELGDSALYFCASSVKWSGTGGYTFGSGTRLTVV.

CDR3 bases: TGTGCCAGCAGTTACCAAGGGGGGGCCACCGGGGAGCTGTTTTTT. Translated: CASSYQGGATGELFF. This chain connects TRBV6-5 to TRBJ2-2; D might be TRBD2 (7 bases). With 2 bases removed from V and 4 bases from J, the gap between germline ends came to 11 bases. CDR1 is MNHEY, CDR2 SVGAGI, per germline. This CDR3 has 15 amino acids.